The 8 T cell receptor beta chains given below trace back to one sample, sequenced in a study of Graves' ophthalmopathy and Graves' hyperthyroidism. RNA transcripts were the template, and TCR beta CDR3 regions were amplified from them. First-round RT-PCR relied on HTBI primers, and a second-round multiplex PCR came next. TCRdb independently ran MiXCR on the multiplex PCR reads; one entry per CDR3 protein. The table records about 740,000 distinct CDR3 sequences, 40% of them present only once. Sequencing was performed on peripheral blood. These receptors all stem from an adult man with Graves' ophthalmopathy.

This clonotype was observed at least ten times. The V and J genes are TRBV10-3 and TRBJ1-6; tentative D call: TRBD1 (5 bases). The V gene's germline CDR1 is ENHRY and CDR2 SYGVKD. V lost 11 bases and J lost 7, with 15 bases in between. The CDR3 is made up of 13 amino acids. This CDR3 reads CASCLGENSPLHF. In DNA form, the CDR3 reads TGTGCCTCATGTCTGGGGGAGAATTCACCCCTCCACTTT.

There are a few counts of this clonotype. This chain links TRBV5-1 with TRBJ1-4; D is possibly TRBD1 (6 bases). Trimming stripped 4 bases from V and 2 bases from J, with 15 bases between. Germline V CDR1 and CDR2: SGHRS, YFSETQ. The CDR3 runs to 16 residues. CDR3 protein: CASSPRTGQTNEKLFF. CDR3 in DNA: TGCGCCAGCAGCCCTCGCACCGGACAGACTAATGAAAAACTGTTTTTT.

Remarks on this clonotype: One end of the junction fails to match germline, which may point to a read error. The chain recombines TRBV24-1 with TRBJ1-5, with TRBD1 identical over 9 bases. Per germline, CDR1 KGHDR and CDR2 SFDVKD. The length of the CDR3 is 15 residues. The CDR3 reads CASSELGTGSQPQHF. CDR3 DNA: TGTGCCAGCAGTGAATTAGGGACAGGGAGTCAGCCCCAGCATTTT.

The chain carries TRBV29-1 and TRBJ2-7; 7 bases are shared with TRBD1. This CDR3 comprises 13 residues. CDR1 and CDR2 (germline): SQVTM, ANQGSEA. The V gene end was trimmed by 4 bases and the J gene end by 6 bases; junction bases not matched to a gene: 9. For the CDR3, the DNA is TGCAGCGTTGCCCCAGACAGGGCCCGCGAGCAGTACTTC. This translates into CSVAPDRAREQYF.

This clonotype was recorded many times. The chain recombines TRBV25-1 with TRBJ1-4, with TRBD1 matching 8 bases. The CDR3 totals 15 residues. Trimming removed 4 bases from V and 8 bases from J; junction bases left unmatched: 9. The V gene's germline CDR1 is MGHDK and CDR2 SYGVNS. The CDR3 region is CASSAHRGTGEKLFF. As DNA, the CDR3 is TGTGCCAGCAGTGCCCACAGGGGGACGGGAGAAAAACTGTTTTTT.

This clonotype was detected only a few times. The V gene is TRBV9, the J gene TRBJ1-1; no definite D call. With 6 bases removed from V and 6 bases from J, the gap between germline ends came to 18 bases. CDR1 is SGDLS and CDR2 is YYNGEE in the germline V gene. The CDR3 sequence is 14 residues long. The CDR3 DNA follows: TGTGCCAGCACGCTCTATGACCGGTCGGCTGAAGCTTTCTTT. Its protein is CASTLYDRSAEAFF.

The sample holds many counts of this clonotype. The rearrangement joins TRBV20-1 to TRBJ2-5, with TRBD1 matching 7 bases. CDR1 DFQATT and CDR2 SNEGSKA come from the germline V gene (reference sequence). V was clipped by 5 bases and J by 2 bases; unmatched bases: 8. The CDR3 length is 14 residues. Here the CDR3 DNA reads TGCAGTGCTGTACCGGGACAGCAACAAGAGACCCAGTACTTC. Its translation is CSAVPGQQQETQYF.

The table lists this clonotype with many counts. CDR3 region: CASSDSAGWKNEKLFF. CDR3 coding DNA: TGTGCCAGCAGTGACTCTGCCGGGTGGAAGAATGAAAAACTGTTTTTT. The chain joins TRBV2 to TRBJ1-4; D is uncertain. This CDR3 is built from 16 residues. From germline, CDR1 is SNHLY and CDR2 FYNNEI. V was trimmed by 3 bases and J by 5 bases, leaving 16 bases between them.